The 3 T cell receptor beta chains reported below all come from one sample, sequenced in a study of control samples from healthy donors and cancer patients. The table came from immunoSEQ multiplex PCR; TCRdb's copy has only in-frame clones and leaves some out. The sample carries about 120,000 clones, 92% recorded once. The sample comprised blood. These receptors were obtained from a woman aged 45-59 years in good health.

The chain uses TRBV3-1 (or the pseudogene TRBV3-2) and TRBJ2-7, with 7 bases fitting TRBD2. The CDR3 sequence is 14 residues long. The germline gives CDR1 LGHDT, CDR2 YNNKEL (reference sequence). V lost 5 bases, J lost 4 bases, and 8 bases stayed unmatched. The CDR3 spells CASSVGGGAYEQYF. CDR3 bases: TGTGCCAGCAGCGTGGGGGGAGGGGCGTACGAGCAGTACTTC.

The rearrangement joins TRBV15 to TRBJ2-6; D gene uncertain. Trimming pared 1 base from V and 2 bases from J, leaving 18 bases between. The CDR3 sequence is 19 residues long. Germline V CDR1 and CDR2: LNHNV, YYDKDF (reference sequence). CDR3 nucleotides: TGTGCCACCAGCAGAGTGGTGGGAAGCAGTTCCACTGGGGCCAACGTCCTGACTTTC. This sequence encodes CATSRVVGSSSTGANVLTF.

The chain carries TRBV6-5 and TRBJ1-5, with unresolved D. CDR1 is MNHEY, CDR2 SVGAGI, per germline. This CDR3 has 15 amino acids. The V end was cut by 4 bases, the J end by 1 base, with 11 bases between. CDR3 amino acids: CASSSGRGSNQPQHF. In nucleotides, the CDR3 is TGTGCCAGCAGTTCGGGCCGTGGGAGCAATCAGCCCCAGCATTTT.